This T cell receptor (beta chain) was recovered during a study of glioma-infiltrating T cells after dendritic cell vaccination. About the study: Patients had newly diagnosed or recurrent glioblastoma and received dendritic cell vaccines.

The time point denotes: after dendritic cell vaccination, including at tumor progression/relapse. None of the glioblastoma patients had an isocitrate dehydrogenase mutation. V gave up 3 bases and J gave up 6 bases; unmatched junction bases: 2. The CDR3 contains 16 residues. CDR1 is MRHNA and CDR2 is SNTAGT in the germline V gene. Here immunoSEQ multiplex PCR was the method, and the copy in TCRdb shows in-frame clones only, minus some. The table has about 91,000 clones, around four fifths seen once. This clonotype was sampled from a human donor with glioblastoma. The sample here was blood, taken after dendritic cell vaccination. The V and J genes are TRBV6-4 and TRBJ2-2, with TRBD2 matching over 15 bases. Here the CDR3 reads CASSEGLAGGPGELFF. The CDR3 coding sequence is TGTGCCAGCAGTGAAGGACTAGCGGGAGGGCCCGGGGAGCTGTTTTTT.